These 7 T cell receptor beta chains came from one sample sequenced in a study of a mutant IDH1 vaccine in newly diagnosed glioma. The method was immunoSEQ multiplex PCR; TCRdb's version includes in-frame clones alone and lacks a portion of them. Of tens of thousands of clones listed, less than 90% were seen once; the top ten hold about 4.6%. Antigens of these TCRs are unknown. Time point of the sample: week 35, safety follow-up. Alongside topical imiquimod, each dose of vaccine comprised 300 ug of mutant IDH1 20-mer peptide. Sequenced here: PBMCs, sampled from a glioma patient whose treatment included an IDH1 peptide vaccine. The receptors were gathered from a man between 25 and 39 years old with glioma.

The table lists this clone with a count of one. The rearrangement uses TRBV19 and TRBJ2-5, with 8 bases matching TRBD2. Germline V gene lookup returns CDR1 LNHDA and CDR2 SQIVND (reference sequence). The CDR3 sequence is 14 residues long. After removal of 4 bases from V and 2 bases from J, the junction contained 3 bases not matched to a gene. The CDR3 nucleotides are TGTGCCAGTAGTACCCGGGGGGGACAAGAGACCCAGTACTTC. It yields the protein CASSTRGGQETQYF. The entire variable domain, with the rest obtained from reference TRBV19 and TRBJ2-5, is as follows: DGGITQSPKYLFRKEGQNVTLSCEQNLNHDAMYWYRQDPGQGLRLIYYSQIVNDFQKGDIAEGYSVSREKKESFPLTVTSAQKNPTAFYLCASSTRGGQETQYFGPGTRLLVL.

The V and J genes are TRBV28 and TRBJ1-6; 9 nucleotides align to TRBD1. Germline V gene lookup returns CDR1 MDHEN and CDR2 SYDVKM. The CDR3 totals 14 residues. With 7 bases clipped from V and 10 bases from J, the junction kept 8 bases outside the gene matches. The CDR3 reads CASITGTGNSPLHF. DNA for the CDR3: TGTGCCAGCATCACCGGGACAGGGAACTCACCCCTCCACTTT.

The chain joins TRBV13 to TRBJ1-4; perhaps TRBD1 as D (5 bases). Germline-derived CDR1 and CDR2 are PRHDT and FYEKMQ (reference sequence). V lost 4 bases to trimming and J lost 4 bases, with 13 bases between them. This CDR3 is built from 15 residues. This CDR3 is CASSWYGTDNEKLFF. CDR3 nucleotide sequence: TGTGCCAGCAGCTGGTACGGGACGGATAATGAAAAACTGTTTTTT.

This clone appeared a few times. J is TRBJ1-2 and V is TRBV19; 8 positions match TRBD1. Germline CDR1 reads LNHDA; CDR2 reads SQIVND (reference sequence). The CDR3 covers 14 residues. V gave up 5 bases and J gave up 4 bases; unmatched junction bases: 6. In DNA form, the CDR3 reads TGTGCCAGTAGTGAAGACAGGGGCCTCTATGGCTACACCTTC. Translation gives CASSEDRGLYGYTF.

This clone was counted once. V is TRBV19 and J is TRBJ2-5; D may be TRBD2 (6 bases). TRBJ2-7 matches the DNA end more closely, so the J call is doubtful. The germline CDR1 and CDR2 sequences are LNHDA and SQIVND (reference sequence). The CDR3 sequence is 16 residues long. In nucleotides, the CDR3 is TGTGCCAGTAGTATAGGGGTAGGCGGGGCCTCCTACGAGCAGTACTTC. Protein sequence: CASSIGVGGASYEQYF.

The chain uses TRBV10-3 and TRBJ1-1; 7 bases match TRBD1. Germline V gene sequence: CDR1 ENHRY, CDR2 SYGVKD. V lost 5 bases and J lost 5; bases outside the gene matches: 8. The CDR3 length is 14 residues. The CDR3 loop reads CAISIDRAGTEAFF. The CDR3 DNA follows: TGTGCCATCAGTATTGACAGGGCCGGGACTGAAGCTTTCTTT.

The chain recombines TRBV6-1 with TRBJ2-1; D not resolved. The germline V gene has CDR1 MNHNS and CDR2 SASEGT. V shed 4 bases and J shed 3 bases, with 10 bases lying between them. The CDR3 contains 14 residues. The CDR3 region is CASSAARNYNEQFF. The CDR3 nucleotides read TGTGCCAGCAGTGCCGCCCGGAACTACAATGAGCAGTTCTTC.